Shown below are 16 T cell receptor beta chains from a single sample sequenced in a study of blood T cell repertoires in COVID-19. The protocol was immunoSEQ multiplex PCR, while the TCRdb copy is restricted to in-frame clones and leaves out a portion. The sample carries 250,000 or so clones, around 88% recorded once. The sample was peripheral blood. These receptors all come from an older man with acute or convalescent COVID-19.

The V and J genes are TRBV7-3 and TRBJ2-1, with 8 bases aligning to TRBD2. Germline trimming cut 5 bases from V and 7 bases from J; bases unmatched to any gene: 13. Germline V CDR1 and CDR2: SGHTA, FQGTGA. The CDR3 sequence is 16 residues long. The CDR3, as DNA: TGTGCCAGCAGCCCCCCCCCAAGCGGGAGTAAGAATGAGCAGTTCTTC. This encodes CASSPPPSGSKNEQFF.

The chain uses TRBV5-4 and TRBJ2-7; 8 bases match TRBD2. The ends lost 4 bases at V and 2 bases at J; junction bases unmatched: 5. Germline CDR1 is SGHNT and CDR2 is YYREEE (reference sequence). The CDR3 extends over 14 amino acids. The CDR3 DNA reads TGTGCCAGCAGCCCCGGGACTAGAGCCTACGAGCAGTACTTC. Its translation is CASSPGTRAYEQYF.

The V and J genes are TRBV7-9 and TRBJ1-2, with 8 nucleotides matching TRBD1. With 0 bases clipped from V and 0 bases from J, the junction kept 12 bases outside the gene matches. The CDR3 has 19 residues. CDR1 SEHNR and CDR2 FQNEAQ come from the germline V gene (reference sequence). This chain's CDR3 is CASSLAPGQVIGANYGYTF. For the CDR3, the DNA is TGTGCCAGCAGCTTAGCCCCGGGACAGGTGATTGGAGCTAACTATGGCTACACCTTC.

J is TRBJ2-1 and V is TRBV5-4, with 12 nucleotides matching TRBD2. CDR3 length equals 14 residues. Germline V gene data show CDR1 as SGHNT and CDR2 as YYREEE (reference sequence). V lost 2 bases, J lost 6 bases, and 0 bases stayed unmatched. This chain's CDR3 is CASSLLAGGNEQFF. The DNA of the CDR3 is TGTGCCAGCAGCTTACTAGCGGGAGGCAATGAGCAGTTCTTC.

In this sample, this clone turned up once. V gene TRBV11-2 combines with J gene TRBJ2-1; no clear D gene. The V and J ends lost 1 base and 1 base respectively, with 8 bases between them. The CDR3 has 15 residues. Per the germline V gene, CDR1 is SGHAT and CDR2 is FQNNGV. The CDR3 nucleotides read TGTGCCAGCAGCTTAGGGCAGAATTCCTACAATGAGCAGTTCTTC. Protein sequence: CASSLGQNSYNEQFF.

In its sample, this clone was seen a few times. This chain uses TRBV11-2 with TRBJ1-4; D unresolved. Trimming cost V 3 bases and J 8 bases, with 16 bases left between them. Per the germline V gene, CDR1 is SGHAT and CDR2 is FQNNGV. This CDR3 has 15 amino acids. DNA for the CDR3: TGTGCCAGCAGCTTCGAAGGTTTAAGAGGGGAAAAACTGTTTTTT. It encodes CASSFEGLRGEKLFF.

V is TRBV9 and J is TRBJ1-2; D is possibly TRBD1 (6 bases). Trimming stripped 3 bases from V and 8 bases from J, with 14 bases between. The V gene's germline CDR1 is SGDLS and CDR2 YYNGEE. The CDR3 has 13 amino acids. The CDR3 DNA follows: TGTGCCAGCAGCGCACCGGGACACAAAGGCTACACCTTC. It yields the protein CASSAPGHKGYTF.

As DNA, the CDR3 is TGTGCCAGCACGGAGTTTTCCTACGAGCAGTACTTC. Amino acid sequence: CASTEFSYEQYF. The genes are TRBV6-5 and TRBJ2-7; D gene unclear. The V end lost 7 bases, the J end lost 1 base, and 8 bases lay between the germline ends. CDR1 is MNHEY and CDR2 is SVGAGI in the germline V gene. This CDR3 comprises 12 residues.

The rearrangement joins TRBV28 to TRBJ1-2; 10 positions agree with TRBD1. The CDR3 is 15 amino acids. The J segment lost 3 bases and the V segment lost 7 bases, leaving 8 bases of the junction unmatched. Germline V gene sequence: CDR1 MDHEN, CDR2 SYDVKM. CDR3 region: CASNRQGAGDYGYTF. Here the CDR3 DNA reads TGTGCCAGCAACAGACAGGGGGCGGGTGACTATGGCTACACCTTC.

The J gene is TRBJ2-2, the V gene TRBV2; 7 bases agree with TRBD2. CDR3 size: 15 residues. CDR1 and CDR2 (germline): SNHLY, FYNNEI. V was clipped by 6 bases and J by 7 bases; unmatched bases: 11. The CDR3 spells CASSRRGRGVGELFF. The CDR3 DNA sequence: TGTGCCAGCAGCCGACGGGGGAGGGGCGTCGGGGAGCTGTTTTTT.

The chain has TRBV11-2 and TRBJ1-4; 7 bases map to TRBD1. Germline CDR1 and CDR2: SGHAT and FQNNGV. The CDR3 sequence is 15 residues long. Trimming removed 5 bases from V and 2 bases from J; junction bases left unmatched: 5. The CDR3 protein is CASSLYRGTNEKLFF. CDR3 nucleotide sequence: TGTGCCAGCAGCCTATACAGGGGTACTAATGAAAAACTGTTTTTT.

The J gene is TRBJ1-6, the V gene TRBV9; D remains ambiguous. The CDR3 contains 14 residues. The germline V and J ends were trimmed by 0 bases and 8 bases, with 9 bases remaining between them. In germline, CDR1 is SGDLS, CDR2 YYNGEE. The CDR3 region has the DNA TGTGCCAGCAGCGTAGATGAAGCGGATTCACCCCTCCACTTT. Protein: CASSVDEADSPLHF.

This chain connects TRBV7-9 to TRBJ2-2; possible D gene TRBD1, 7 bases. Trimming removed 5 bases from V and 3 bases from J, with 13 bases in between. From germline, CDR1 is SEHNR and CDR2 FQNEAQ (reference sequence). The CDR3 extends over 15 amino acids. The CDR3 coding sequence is TGTGCCAGCAGCCCCAGGGGGGCGGACACCGGGGAGCTGTTTTTT. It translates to CASSPRGADTGELFF.

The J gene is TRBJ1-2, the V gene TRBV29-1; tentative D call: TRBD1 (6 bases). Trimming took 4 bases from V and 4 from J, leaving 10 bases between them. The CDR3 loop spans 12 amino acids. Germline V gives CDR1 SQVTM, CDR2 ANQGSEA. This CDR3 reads CSVALQGYGYTF. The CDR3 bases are TGCAGCGTTGCCCTACAGGGCTATGGCTACACCTTC.

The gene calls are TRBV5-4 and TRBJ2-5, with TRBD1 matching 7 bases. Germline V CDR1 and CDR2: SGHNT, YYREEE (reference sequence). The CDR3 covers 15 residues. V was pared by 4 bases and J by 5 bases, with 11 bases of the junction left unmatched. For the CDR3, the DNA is TGTGCCAGCAGCGGACCGACAGGGACGGCGGAGACCCAGTACTTC. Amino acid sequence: CASSGPTGTAETQYF.

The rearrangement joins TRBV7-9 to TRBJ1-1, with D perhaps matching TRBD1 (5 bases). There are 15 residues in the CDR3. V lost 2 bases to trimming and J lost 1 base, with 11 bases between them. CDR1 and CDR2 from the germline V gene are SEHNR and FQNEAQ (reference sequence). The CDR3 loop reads CASSLIGQGNTEAFF. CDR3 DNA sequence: TGTGCCAGCAGCTTAATTGGGCAGGGGAACACTGAAGCTTTCTTT.